These 7 T cell receptor beta chains were sequenced from one sample in a study of T cell responses to AZD1222 COVID-19 vaccine (dated by TCRdb to the early 2020s). Library generation was performed with the immunoSEQ multiplex PCR assay. TCRdb carries this immuneACCESS record with in-frame sequences only. Its versions omit some clonotypes, under half of them owing to an unresolved V gene in the studies checked, with the rest unexplained. The sample table contains about 170,000 clones; only one count was recorded for 85% to 90% of them. The ten largest account for 1.5% to 2% of the sample. What this sample's time point label stands for: baseline before first vaccination. The material sequenced was peripheral blood, taken on day 0 of AZD1222 vaccination. All receptors come from an adult in good health.

The rearrangement links TRBV27 to TRBJ2-3, with TRBD2 matching 12 bases. Losses at the gene ends were 5 bases for V and 4 bases for J; bases not matched to a gene: 4. The germline CDR1 and CDR2 sequences are MNHEY and SMNVEV (reference sequence). This CDR3 is 15 amino acids long. DNA of the CDR3: TGTGCCAGCAGTCACGGACTAGCGGGATCAGATACGCAGTATTTT. It translates to CASSHGLAGSDTQYF.

V gene TRBV7-2 combines with J gene TRBJ1-4, with D tentatively TRBD1 (6 bases). There are 15 residues in the CDR3. Germline V gives CDR1 SGHTA, CDR2 FQGNSA. Between the trimmed V and J ends, which lost 0 bases and 8 bases, there was a span of 13 bases. The CDR3 DNA reads TGTGCCAGCAGCTTAGCCCAGGGGAAGGAGGAAAAACTGTTTTTT. Its protein is CASSLAQGKEEKLFF.

This clone was seen just once. This chain joins TRBV30 and TRBJ1-2; maybe TRBD1 (5 bases). Trimming removed 3 bases from V and 4 bases from J, with 6 bases in between. The V gene's germline CDR1 is GTSNPN and CDR2 SVGIG (reference sequence). The CDR3 consists of 11 residues. The DNA for the CDR3 is TGTGCCTGGAGGGGGGTCTATGGCTACACCTTC. Translating gives CAWRGVYGYTF.

The chain has TRBV13 and TRBJ2-5; 13 positions match TRBD2. Looked up from germline, CDR1 is PRHDT and CDR2 is FYEKMQ (reference sequence). CDR3 length: 18 amino acids. With V trimmed by 5 bases and J by 1 base, 10 bases remained unmatched. The CDR3 DNA reads as TGTGCCAGCAGCAGAACTAGCGGGAGGGCCTCAAGCCAAGAGACCCAGTACTTC. Amino acid sequence: CASSRTSGRASSQETQYF. Supplemented by reference TRBV13 and TRBJ2-5, the full variable domain reads AAGVIQSPRHLIKEKRETATLKCYPIPRHDTVYWYQQGPGQDPQFLISFYEKMQSDKGSIPDRFSAQQFSDYHSELNMSSLELGDSALYFCASSRTSGRASSQETQYFGPGTRLLVL.

The V and J genes are TRBV6-1 and TRBJ2-5; D may be TRBD2 (5 bases). This CDR3 comprises 12 residues. Germline values: CDR1 MNHNS, CDR2 SASEGT. V was pared by 3 bases and J by 4 bases, with 6 bases between. In nucleotides, the CDR3 is TGTGCCAGCAGTGAGAGGGCAGAGACCCAGTACTTC. Its translation is CASSERAETQYF.

The chain links TRBV19 to TRBJ1-5; TRBD1 agrees at 10 bases. CDR1 LNHDA and CDR2 SQIVND come from the germline V gene (reference sequence). The V and J ends lost 7 bases and 1 base, in that order; junction bases with no gene match: 4. The CDR3 runs 15 residues. The CDR3 spells CASNADRGSNQPQHF. The CDR3, as DNA: TGTGCCAGTAACGCGGACAGGGGGAGCAATCAGCCCCAGCATTTT.

V gene TRBV5-1 combines with J gene TRBJ2-3; D could derive from TRBD1 or TRBD2 (5 bases each). V shed 3 bases and J shed 10 bases, with 12 bases lying between them. This CDR3 region has 12 residues. The germline V gene has CDR1 SGHRS and CDR2 YFSETQ. The CDR3 is CASSWDRTSQYF. DNA for the CDR3: TGCGCCAGCAGCTGGGACCGAACGTCGCAGTATTTT.